This T cell receptor beta chain was profiled in a study of Ad26.COV2.S vaccination and SARS-CoV-2 variants. Study in general: Participant was drawn from the COV1001 Ad26.COV2.S trial arm.

Looked up from germline, CDR1 is MNHEY and CDR2 is SVGEGT. The CDR3 covers 17 residues. V gave up 0 bases and J gave up 5 bases, with 20 bases separating them. The method was immunoSEQ multiplex PCR; TCRdb's version includes in-frame clones alone and lacks a portion of them. The sample yields more than 300,000 clones, approximately 86% seen once. The treatment denotes: 19 received Ad26.COV2.S at low or high dose, single or two shots; several received placebo; per-sample allocation not given. Sampling was done on day 63 after the first vaccine or placebo injection. Study-wide findings and caveats: Greater spike-specific TCR breadth was seen in vaccine recipients than in placebo recipients. Post-vaccination breadth of spike-specific CD8+ and CD4+ T cell responses was reportedly substantial. With respect to non-spike TCR breadth, vaccine and placebo recipients were similar.

Of note for this clone: Its target is not known.

The receptor's source is a person between 18 and 60 years old who received the Ad26.COV2.S COVID-19 vaccine or a placebo. The specimen comprised peripheral blood, sampled in a trial of Ad26.COV2.S vaccine versus placebo. The V gene is TRBV6-2 or TRBV6-3, the J gene TRBJ2-7; D might be TRBD1 or TRBD2, each matching 5 bases. The CDR3: CASSYSFRLRGVHEQYF. CDR3 coding DNA: TGTGCCAGCAGTTACTCCTTCAGGCTCCGAGGGGTCCACGAGCAGTACTTC.